The 20 T cell receptor beta chains below were found in one sample sequenced in a study of T cell responses to AZD1222 COVID-19 vaccine. The protocol was immunoSEQ multiplex PCR, while the TCRdb copy is restricted to in-frame clones and leaves out a portion. The sample shows some 200,000 clones, 80% to 95% of them seen only once. Sequences were derived from peripheral blood, sampled on day 0 of AZD1222 vaccination. The origin of the receptors is an adult in good health.

The CDR3 sequence: CASSGELWGYGYTF. The DNA of the CDR3 is TGTGCCAGCAGCGGAGAACTCTGGGGCTATGGCTACACCTTC. The chain is built from TRBV7-8 and TRBJ1-2; D remains ambiguous. CDR1 and CDR2 from the germline V gene are SGHVS and FQNEAQ. Trimming shortened V by 5 bases and J by 4 bases, and 14 bases separated the two germline ends. The CDR3 has 14 residues. Variable domain in full (rest from reference TRBV7-8 and TRBJ1-2): GAGVSQSPRYKVAKRGQDVALRCDPISGHVSLFWYQQALGQGPEFLTYFQNEAQLDKSGLPSDRFFAERPEGSVSTLKIQRTQQEDSAVYLCASSGELWGYGYTFGSGTRLTVV.

The rearrangement joins TRBV9 to TRBJ2-7; 9 bases match TRBD2. The CDR3 contains 16 residues. V was pared by 0 bases and J by 0 bases, with 4 bases of the junction left unmatched. Germline V gives CDR1 SGDLS, CDR2 YYNGEE. CDR3 nucleotides: TGTGCCAGCAGCGTAGGAGCAGCGGGAGGCTCCTACGAGCAGTACTTC. This encodes CASSVGAAGGSYEQYF.

This chain's CDR3 is CASRPSGTAASGNTIYF. DNA of the CDR3: TGTGCCAGTAGGCCCTCCGGGACAGCCGCCTCTGGAAACACCATATATTTT. The chain has TRBV19 and TRBJ1-3; 7 bases line up with TRBD1. Germline V CDR1 and CDR2: LNHDA, SQIVND (reference sequence). V dropped 6 bases and J dropped 0; count of bases not matched to a gene: 11. This CDR3 contains 17 residues.

V gene TRBV25-1 combines with J gene TRBJ1-1; D is uncertain. There are 12 residues in the CDR3. The germline V and J ends were trimmed by 5 bases and 4 bases, with 8 bases remaining between them. Germline values: CDR1 MGHDK, CDR2 SYGVNS. CDR3 sequence: CASSSSGTEAFF. CDR3 nucleotides: TGTGCCAGCAGTTCGAGTGGCACTGAAGCTTTCTTT.

In DNA form, the CDR3 reads TGTGCCAGCAGCCAAGATAAGACAGGGGGCAGGTACGAGCAGTACTTC. The encoded protein is CASSQDKTGGRYEQYF. The rearrangement joins TRBV3-1 (or the pseudogene TRBV3-2) to TRBJ2-7; 10 positions agree with TRBD1. The trim removed 0 bases at V and 4 bases at J, leaving 6 bases unmatched. This CDR3 has 16 amino acids. Per the germline V gene, CDR1 is LGHDT and CDR2 is YNNKEL (reference sequence).

The V gene is TRBV7-8, the J gene TRBJ1-6; 7 nucleotides align to TRBD1. V shed 3 bases, J shed 8 bases, and the junction held 1 base outside the gene matches. The CDR3 is made up of 13 amino acids. Germline values: CDR1 SGHVS, CDR2 FQNEAQ. The CDR3 sequence is CASSLGQYSPLHF. CDR3 nucleotide sequence: TGTGCCAGCAGCTTGGGACAGTATTCACCCCTCCACTTT.

This chain connects TRBV6-5 to TRBJ1-1, with a tentative D call TRBD1 (6 bases). The CDR3 contains 13 residues. Germline assignment: CDR1 MNHEY and CDR2 SVGAGI. Between the trimmed V and J ends, which lost 6 bases and 4 bases, there was a span of 12 bases. As DNA, the CDR3 is TGTGCCAGCAGAACAGGGTGGGGCACTGAAGCTTTCTTT. Protein: CASRTGWGTEAFF.

The chain employs TRBV30 and TRBJ2-3; 12 positions match TRBD2. The length of the CDR3 is 15 residues. V shed 5 bases, J shed 8 bases, and the junction held 11 bases outside the gene matches. The germline gives CDR1 GTSNPN, CDR2 SVGIG (reference sequence). CDR3 residues: CAWQTSGSWGGTQYF. The CDR3 DNA follows: TGTGCCTGGCAGACTAGCGGGAGTTGGGGAGGTACGCAGTATTTT.

This sequence joins TRBV28 and TRBJ1-1; D is unclear. The CDR3 is 13 residues long. V lost 4 bases and J 0 bases, leaving 6 bases between the germline ends. The germline V gene encodes CDR1 MDHEN and CDR2 SYDVKM. CDR3 in amino acids: CASSSTLNTEAFF. In DNA form, the CDR3 reads TGTGCCAGCAGTTCTACACTGAACACTGAAGCTTTCTTT.

CDR3 DNA: TGTGCCTGGAGTAAGGGAACTGAAGCTTTCTTT. Translated: CAWSKGTEAFF. The gene calls are TRBV30 and TRBJ1-1; D unresolved. CDR1 is GTSNPN, CDR2 SVGIG, per germline (reference sequence). The CDR3 runs 11 residues. V was cut by 2 bases and J by 5 bases, with 6 bases left in between.

The chain carries TRBV7-3 and TRBJ1-2; 7 bases fit TRBD1. With 2 bases clipped from V and 5 bases from J, the junction kept 2 bases outside the gene matches. The CDR3 has 13 residues. Per germline, CDR1 SGHTA and CDR2 FQGTGA. The CDR3 loop reads CASSLGTEYGYTF. The CDR3, as DNA: TGTGCCAGCAGCTTAGGGACAGAGTATGGCTACACCTTC.

This clone is a singleton in its sample. The J gene is TRBJ1-6, the V gene TRBV2, with TRBD1 identical over 8 bases. CDR1 is SNHLY and CDR2 is FYNNEI in the germline V gene. The CDR3 extends over 14 amino acids. With 2 bases clipped from V and 8 bases from J, the junction kept 2 bases outside the gene matches. CDR3 DNA sequence: TGTGCCAGCAGTGAACAGGGGGCGGATTCACCCCTCCACTTT. Amino acid sequence: CASSEQGADSPLHF.

The chain uses TRBV28 and TRBJ1-6; no clear D. This CDR3 has 15 residues. Germline CDR1 and CDR2: MDHEN and SYDVKM. Trimming shortened V by 6 bases and J by 0 bases, and 9 bases separated the two germline ends. CDR3 DNA: TGTGCCAGCAGAACGGATTTCTCCTATAATTCACCCCTCCACTTT. This encodes CASRTDFSYNSPLHF.

The CDR3 protein is CASSSPRGGPGELFF. The CDR3 region has the DNA TGTGCCAGCAGCTCGCCCCGAGGGGGCCCCGGGGAGCTGTTTTTT. The V call is TRBV11-2, the J call TRBJ2-2, with 7 bases fitting TRBD1. Germline values: CDR1 SGHAT, CDR2 FQNNGV. The CDR3 is 15 amino acids. With 4 bases clipped from V and 6 bases from J, the junction kept 8 bases outside the gene matches.

The V call is TRBV5-1, the J call TRBJ1-2, with D unresolved. The CDR3 extends over 13 amino acids. V was cut by 4 bases and J by 8 bases, with 15 bases left in between. Germline CDR1 is SGHRS and CDR2 is YFSETQ. The CDR3 spells CASSADLLGGYTF. CDR3 DNA sequence: TGCGCCAGCAGCGCCGACTTGTTAGGAGGCTACACCTTC.

The chain carries TRBV27 and TRBJ2-7, with 11 nucleotides matching TRBD2. V was clipped by 3 bases and J by 0 bases; unmatched bases: 1. This CDR3 comprises 15 residues. The germline gives CDR1 MNHEY, CDR2 SMNVEV (reference sequence). DNA of the CDR3: TGTGCCAGCAGTTTGGGACTAGCGGCCTCCTACGAGCAGTACTTC. It translates to CASSLGLAASYEQYF.

The genes are TRBV6-5 and TRBJ2-7; 8 nucleotides align to TRBD1. Losses at the gene ends were 7 bases for V and 5 bases for J; bases not matched to a gene: 7. In germline, CDR1 is MNHEY, CDR2 SVGAGI. The CDR3 sequence is 13 residues long. The CDR3 DNA reads TGTGCCAGCAAACGACAGGGGCAGAACGAGCAGTACTTC. It translates to CASKRQGQNEQYF.

This clone was seen only a few times. The chain is built from TRBV5-4 and TRBJ2-7; D uncertain. The germline V and J ends were trimmed by 0 bases and 7 bases, with 17 bases remaining between them. The CDR3 sequence is 15 residues long. Germline CDR1 reads SGHNT; CDR2 reads YYREEE (reference sequence). CDR3 sequence (DNA): TGTGCCAGCAGCTTGGAAATAGGTCCCGCTAGGGAGCAGTACTTC. Translating it yields CASSLEIGPAREQYF.

The rearrangement joins TRBV2 to TRBJ2-7, with D possibly matching TRBD2 (5 bases). This CDR3 has 12 amino acids. Germline lookup yields CDR1 SNHLY and CDR2 FYNNEI. The ends were cut back, 2 bases at V and 6 bases at J, with 8 bases in the middle. CDR3 coding DNA: TGTGCCAGCAGTGAATTAGCGTTCGAGCAGTACTTC. Translated, it gives CASSELAFEQYF.

The chain has TRBV7-8 and TRBJ2-7; D gene unclear. This CDR3 has 16 residues. The V and J ends lost 1 base and 3 bases respectively, with 16 bases between them. Germline V lookup: CDR1 SGHVS, CDR2 FQNEAQ. CDR3 region: CASSLGRVVGYYEQYF. As DNA, the CDR3 is TGTGCCAGCAGCTTAGGTCGAGTGGTCGGTTACTACGAGCAGTACTTC.